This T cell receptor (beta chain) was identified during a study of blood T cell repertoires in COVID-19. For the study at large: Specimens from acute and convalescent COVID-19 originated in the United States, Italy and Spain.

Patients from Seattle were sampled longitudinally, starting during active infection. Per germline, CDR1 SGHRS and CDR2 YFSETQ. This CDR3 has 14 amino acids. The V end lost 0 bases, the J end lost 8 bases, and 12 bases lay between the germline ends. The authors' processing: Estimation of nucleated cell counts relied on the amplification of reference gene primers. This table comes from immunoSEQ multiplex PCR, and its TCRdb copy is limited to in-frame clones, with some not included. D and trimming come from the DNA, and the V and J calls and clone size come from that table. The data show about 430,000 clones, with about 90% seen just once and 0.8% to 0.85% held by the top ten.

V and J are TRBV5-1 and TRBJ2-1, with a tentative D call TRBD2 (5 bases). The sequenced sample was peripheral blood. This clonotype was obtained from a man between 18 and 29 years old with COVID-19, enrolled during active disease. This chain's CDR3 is CASSLESGLYEQFF. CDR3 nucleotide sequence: TGCGCCAGCAGCTTGGAGTCGGGGTTGTATGAGCAGTTCTTC.